Each of the 23 T cell receptor beta chains below was sequenced from the same sample in a study of blood T cell repertoires in COVID-19. Some clones are missing from TCRdb's copy, which holds only in-frame ones; the method was immunoSEQ multiplex PCR. The sample yields 350,000 or so clones, about 90% seen once. Material: PBMCs or T cells enriched from blood (not recorded which). These TCRs come from a woman in her 30s who had recovered from COVID-19.

J is TRBJ1-2 and V is TRBV2; 7 bases fit TRBD1. The junction had 14 bases not matched to a gene; V was cut back by 3 bases and J by 4 bases. The CDR3 spans 17 residues. Germline V gene data show CDR1 as SNHLY and CDR2 as FYNNEI. The CDR3 is CASSDTINRGTPYGYTF. As DNA, the CDR3 is TGTGCCAGCAGTGATACAATTAACAGGGGCACCCCCTATGGCTACACCTTC.

The gene calls are TRBV4-1 and TRBJ2-7; TRBD1 matches at 9 bases. Unmatched junction bases numbered 7, after V lost 1 base and J lost 3 bases. The CDR3 length is 16 residues. CDR1 MGHRA and CDR2 YSYEKL come from the germline V gene. The CDR3 here is CASSQVPGQGNYEQYF. CDR3 nucleotide sequence: TGCGCCAGCAGCCAAGTGCCGGGACAGGGTAACTACGAGCAGTACTTC.

V is TRBV12-5 and J is TRBJ2-7; 9 bases line up with TRBD1. The germline CDR1 and CDR2 sequences are LGHNT and FRNRAP. With 6 bases clipped from V and 0 bases from J, the junction kept 9 bases outside the gene matches. This CDR3 is built from 16 residues. The CDR3 nucleotides are TGTGCTAGTGGCCGCGGGGACAGGGCCTTCTCCTACGAGCAGTACTTC. Translating it yields CASGRGDRAFSYEQYF.

This rearrangement joins TRBV24-1 to TRBJ2-3; perhaps TRBD2 as D (6 bases). CDR1 is KGHDR, CDR2 SFDVKD, per germline. V was shortened by 1 base and J by 0 bases, with 13 bases between the two germline ends. The CDR3 has 17 residues. CDR3 coding DNA: TGTGCCACCAGTGATTTTGGAGGGCACCGAAGCACAGATACGCAGTATTTT. Translated, it gives CATSDFGGHRSTDTQYF.

This clone was seen a few times. V is TRBV30 and J is TRBJ1-1, with D unclear. Deletions cut 1 base from V and 7 bases from J, with 7 bases between. Germline V gene lookup returns CDR1 GTSNPN and CDR2 SVGIG (reference sequence). The CDR3 is 11 residues long. The CDR3 here is CAWSDHYEAFF. CDR3 nucleotide sequence: TGTGCCTGGAGTGACCACTATGAAGCTTTCTTT.

This chain joins TRBV3-1 (or the pseudogene TRBV3-2) and TRBJ2-5; 15 bases agree with TRBD2. Looked up from germline, CDR1 is LGHDT and CDR2 is YNNKEL (reference sequence). After removal of 6 bases from V and 4 bases from J, the junction contained 18 bases not matched to a gene. The CDR3 has 20 residues. This chain's CDR3 is CASSRAIGGTSGGFRETQYF. CDR3 DNA sequence: TGTGCCAGCAGTCGCGCCATTGGGGGGACTAGCGGGGGGTTTCGAGAGACCCAGTACTTC.

The V and J genes are TRBV11-2 and TRBJ1-2; TRBD1 aligns across 9 bases. Germline V gene sequence: CDR1 SGHAT, CDR2 FQNNGV. The CDR3 spans 15 residues. V dropped 7 bases and J dropped 5; count of bases not matched to a gene: 11. The CDR3: CASTPATGGDYGYTF. The CDR3 DNA is TGTGCCAGCACGCCTGCTACAGGGGGCGATTATGGCTACACCTTC. Filled out from reference TRBV11-2 and TRBJ1-2, the complete variable domain reads EAGVAQSPRYKIIEKRQSVAFWCNPISGHATLYWYQQILGQGPKLLIQFQNNGVVDDSQLPKDRFSAERLKGVDSTLKIQPAKLEDSAVYLCASTPATGGDYGYTFGSGTRLTVV.

The CDR3 region has the DNA TGTGCCAGCAGTAGAACGACAGGGGATGGCTACACCTTC. It codes for CASSRTTGDGYTF. J is TRBJ1-2 and V is TRBV6-6, with 8 bases aligning to TRBD1. In germline, CDR1 is MNHNY, CDR2 SVGAGI (reference sequence). The CDR3 runs 13 residues. The V and J ends lost 5 bases and 6 bases, in that order; junction bases with no gene match: 5.

The rearrangement uses TRBV6-5 and TRBJ1-1, with 7 bases aligning to TRBD1. CDR1 is MNHEY, CDR2 SVGAGI, per germline. V trimming: 6 bases; J trimming: 1 base; junction bases outside the gene matches: 5. The CDR3 contains 14 residues. The CDR3 DNA is TGTGCCAGCAGGCTAGACAGGGCGAACACTGAAGCTTTCTTT. Its translation: CASRLDRANTEAFF.

This clone was detected a few times. The chain combines TRBV11-2 with TRBJ2-7; D may be TRBD2 (5 bases). CDR1 is SGHAT and CDR2 is FQNNGV in the germline V gene. CDR3 length: 15 amino acids. Trimming removed 2 bases from V and 5 bases from J, with 16 bases in between. In DNA, the CDR3 is TGTGCCAGCAGCTTACAAATGGCGGGTTCGCACGAGCAGTACTTC. Encoded protein: CASSLQMAGSHEQYF.

V and J are TRBV7-8 and TRBJ2-7, with 7 bases that match TRBD2. Germline CDR1 and CDR2: SGHVS and FQNEAQ. After removal of 5 bases from V and 2 bases from J, the junction contained 9 bases not matched to a gene. This CDR3 has 15 amino acids. The CDR3 DNA reads TGTGCCAGCAGCCTAGGACTAGAAAACACCTACGAGCAGTACTTC. Protein: CASSLGLENTYEQYF. The complete variable domain, with remaining parts taken from reference TRBV7-8 and TRBJ2-7, reads GAGVSQSPRYKVAKRGQDVALRCDPISGHVSLFWYQQALGQGPEFLTYFQNEAQLDKSGLPSDRFFAERPEGSVSTLKIQRTQQEDSAVYLCASSLGLENTYEQYFGPGTRLTVT.

The chain uses TRBV29-1 and TRBJ2-2; D remains unclear. This CDR3 is built from 13 residues. Germline V gene lookup returns CDR1 SQVTM and CDR2 ANQGSEA. Trimming removed 3 bases at V and 2 bases at J, with 7 bases between. The CDR3 protein is CSVDPRNTGELFF. The DNA for the CDR3 is TGCAGCGTTGATCCCAGAAACACCGGGGAGCTGTTTTTT.

Only a few counts were recorded for this clone. The V call is TRBV9, the J call TRBJ2-1; 9 bases fit TRBD2. Germline CDR1 is SGDLS and CDR2 is YYNGEE. This CDR3 is built from 16 residues. Germline trimming cut 0 bases from V and 4 bases from J; bases unmatched to any gene: 5. CDR3 DNA sequence: TGTGCCAGCAGCGTAGACGCGGGGGGGGGATACAATGAGCAGTTCTTC. Its protein product is CASSVDAGGGYNEQFF.

J is TRBJ2-6 and V is TRBV5-1, with a weak D call TRBD1 (6 bases). This CDR3 has 17 amino acids. CDR1 is SGHRS and CDR2 is YFSETQ in the germline V gene. Trimming pared 4 bases from V and 0 bases from J, leaving 14 bases between. The CDR3 coding sequence is TGCGCCAGCAGCGGGGGCCGGGGCAGCTCTGGGGCCAACGTCCTGACTTTC. Amino acid sequence: CASSGGRGSSGANVLTF.

The chain employs TRBV3-1 (or the pseudogene TRBV3-2) and TRBJ2-3, with D possibly TRBD2 on 6 matching bases. Germline-derived CDR1 and CDR2 are LGHDT and YNNKEL (reference sequence). V lost 2 bases, J lost 3 bases, and 12 bases lay in between. The CDR3 sequence is 15 residues long. The CDR3 loop reads CASSQNGGGTDTQYF. Written as DNA, the CDR3 is TGTGCCAGCAGCCAAAACGGGGGTGGAACAGATACGCAGTATTTT.

The chain carries TRBV18 and TRBJ2-3; 8 nucleotides match TRBD1. Germline-derived CDR1 and CDR2 are KGHSH and LQKENI. The CDR3 is 18 residues long. The ends lost 3 bases at V and 2 bases at J; junction bases unmatched: 13. The CDR3 nucleotides read TGTGCCAGCTCACCTACAGGGGGTGACATTATTAACACAGATACGCAGTATTTT. This codes for CASSPTGGDIINTDTQYF.

The chain joins TRBV10-3 to TRBJ1-4, with 9 bases aligning to TRBD1. Trimming cost V 6 bases and J 6 bases; bases outside gene matches: 5. Germline V CDR1 and CDR2: ENHRY, SYGVKD. There are 14 residues in the CDR3. CDR3 sequence reads: CAIRDTGGDEKLFF. Written as DNA, the CDR3 is TGTGCCATCAGAGATACAGGGGGCGATGAAAAACTGTTTTTT.

Only a few counts were recorded for this clone. This chain links TRBV6-5 with TRBJ2-7; D is possibly TRBD1 (7 bases). The germline V gene encodes CDR1 MNHEY and CDR2 SVGAGI. CDR3 length equals 14 residues. The germline V and J ends were trimmed by 2 bases and 3 bases, with 11 bases remaining between them. The CDR3 sequence is CASSYGGGGYEQYF. The CDR3 nucleotides are TGTGCCAGCAGTTACGGAGGGGGCGGCTACGAGCAGTACTTC.

The J gene is TRBJ2-4, the V gene TRBV20-1, with 10 bases matching TRBD2. This CDR3 region has 14 residues. Germline loops: CDR1 DFQATT, CDR2 SNEGSKA (reference sequence). J was trimmed by 8 bases and V by 3 bases; bases with no gene match: 7. The CDR3 here is CSASQRGGKDIQYF. The DNA of the CDR3 is TGCAGTGCTAGTCAGCGGGGGGGCAAGGACATTCAGTACTTC.

This clone has a single count. The chain is built from TRBV3-1 (or the pseudogene TRBV3-2) and TRBJ1-1; D is undetermined. Germline V gene sequence: CDR1 LGHDT, CDR2 YNNKEL (reference sequence). The CDR3 is made up of 15 amino acids. V was clipped by 4 bases and J by 0 bases, with 12 bases between them. The chain's CDR3 is CASSPIEGLNTEAFF. In DNA form, the CDR3 reads TGTGCCAGCAGCCCCATCGAGGGCCTGAACACTGAAGCTTTCTTT.

The chain links TRBV11-3 to TRBJ2-7; TRBD1 might be the D (5 bases). V was clipped by 1 base and J by 6 bases, with 10 bases between them. CDR1 SGHNT and CDR2 YENEEA come from the germline V gene. The CDR3 has 13 residues. The CDR3 sequence: CASSLGGRAEQYF. The CDR3 nucleotides read TGTGCCAGCAGCTTAGGAGGCAGGGCCGAGCAGTACTTC.

This clone has just one count. The V and J genes are TRBV5-4 and TRBJ1-1; D gene ambiguous. Germline values: CDR1 SGHNT, CDR2 YYREEE (reference sequence). V was shortened by 3 bases and J by 1 base, with 16 bases between the two germline ends. The CDR3 has 16 amino acids. For the CDR3, the DNA is TGTGCCAGCAGCTGGCCCCTCGGCGGGGAGAACACTGAAGCTTTCTTT. Amino acids: CASSWPLGGENTEAFF.

This chain links TRBV6-5 with TRBJ1-1; possible D gene TRBD1, 5 bases. V was trimmed by 6 bases and J by 4 bases, leaving 12 bases between them. The CDR3 runs to 13 residues. Germline assignment: CDR1 MNHEY and CDR2 SVGAGI. For the CDR3, the DNA is TGTGCCAGCAGCGAGGGGAGGGGCACTGAAGCTTTCTTT. Its translation is CASSEGRGTEAFF.